Listed below are T cell receptor beta chains from one sample, sequenced in a study of blood T cells in healthy people across ages. MiXCR, run by TCRdb on the 5' RACE reads, gives a single entry per CDR3 protein. Here the sample spans more than 700,000 distinct CDR3 sequences, less than 60% being singletons. Material: blood. The receptors here all came from a man older than 75 in good health. The CDR3 runs from the conserved cysteine through the conserved F or W. A D gene is named only where the DNA matches it firmly. For some rows the clone size is stated as once, few or many, or as a class when expanded; others skip it.

v_call: TRBV20-1
clone_size: .
d_call: .
j_call: TRBJ2-1
cdr3_aa: CSARVGLGYNEQFF
cdr3_nt: TGCAGTGCTAGAGTCGGGCTGGGCTACAATGAGCAGTTCTTC

v_call: TRBV18
clone_size: few
d_call: .
j_call: TRBJ2-3
cdr3_aa: CASSPLASGTDTQYF
cdr3_nt: TGTGCCAGCTCACCACTGGCTAGCGGCACAGATACGCAGTATTTT

v_call: TRBV20-1
clone_size: .
d_call: TRBD2
j_call: TRBJ2-3
cdr3_aa: CSAGRLAGGQQNTDTQYF
cdr3_nt: TGCAGTGCTGGAAGACTAGCGGGGGGGCAACAAAACACAGATACGCAGTATTTT

v_call: TRBV11-1
clone_size: few
d_call: .
j_call: TRBJ1-1
cdr3_aa: CASSSSLRDSPKGTEAFF
cdr3_nt: TGTGCCAGCAGCTCTAGCCTTCGGGACTCACCAAAGGGGACTGAAGCTTTCTTT

v_call: TRBV29-1
clone_size: few
d_call: TRBD1
j_call: TRBJ2-7
cdr3_aa: CSVTRQGPAYEQYF
cdr3_nt: TGCAGCGTTACCCGACAGGGCCCAGCCTACGAGCAGTACTTC

v_call: TRBV7-3
clone_size: .
d_call: .
j_call: TRBJ2-5
cdr3_aa: CASSLNIGGAAQETQYF
cdr3_nt: TGTGCCAGCAGCTTAAATATTGGGGGGGCCGCCCAAGAGACCCAGTACTTC

v_call: TRBV3-1
clone_size: .
d_call: .
j_call: TRBJ2-3
cdr3_aa: CASSQNPTDTDTQYF
cdr3_nt: TGTGCCAGCAGCCAGAACCCCACGGACACAGATACGCAGTATTTT

v_call: TRBV29-1
clone_size: .
d_call: TRBD2
j_call: TRBJ2-5
cdr3_aa: CSAGGMVTGETQYF
cdr3_nt: TGCAGCGCGGGAGGGATGGTCACCGGAGAGACCCAGTACTTC

v_call: TRBV5-1
clone_size: few
d_call: TRBD2
j_call: TRBJ2-1
cdr3_aa: CASGDQAGVNEQFF
cdr3_nt: TGCGCCAGCGGGGACCAAGCGGGAGTCAATGAGCAGTTCTTC

v_call: TRBV25-1
clone_size: .
d_call: TRBD2
j_call: TRBJ2-5
cdr3_aa: CASSEYGGRALGETQYF
cdr3_nt: TGTGCCAGCAGTGAATATGGCGGGAGGGCCCTCGGGGAGACCCAGTACTTC

v_call: TRBV20-1
clone_size: .
d_call: .
j_call: TRBJ2-1
cdr3_aa: CSANSPYSGEQFF
cdr3_nt: TGCAGTGCTAACAGTCCCTACAGTGGTGAGCAGTTCTTC

v_call: TRBV7-2
clone_size: few
d_call: .
j_call: TRBJ2-7
cdr3_aa: CASSLDSLGVYEQYF
cdr3_nt: TGTGCCAGCAGCTTGGACAGCCTGGGGGTTTACGAGCAGTACTTC

v_call: TRBV7-9
clone_size: few
d_call: .
j_call: TRBJ2-1
cdr3_aa: CASSSSGASSYNEQFF
cdr3_nt: TGTGCCAGCAGCTCTTCCGGGGCGAGCTCCTACAATGAGCAGTTCTTC

v_call: TRBV29-1
clone_size: .
d_call: .
j_call: TRBJ2-5
cdr3_aa: CSVTSKKETQYF
cdr3_nt: TGCAGCGTTACCTCCAAAAAAGAGACCCAGTACTTC

v_call: TRBV10-3
clone_size: .
d_call: TRBD1
j_call: TRBJ1-5
cdr3_aa: CAIGAGQGEGSNQPQHF
cdr3_nt: TGTGCCATCGGAGCGGGACAGGGGGAAGGGAGCAATCAGCCCCAGCATTTT

v_call: TRBV7-2
clone_size: once
d_call: .
j_call: TRBJ2-2
cdr3_aa: CASSLSSSASNTGELFF
cdr3_nt: TGTGCCAGCAGCTTAAGCTCGTCGGCTAGCAACACCGGGGAGCTGTTTTTT

v_call: TRBV28
clone_size: .
d_call: TRBD1
j_call: TRBJ1-5
cdr3_aa: CASSRDSQLSQPQHF
cdr3_nt: TGTGCCAGCAGTAGGGACAGCCAACTTAGTCAGCCCCAGCATTTT

v_call: TRBV20-1
clone_size: many
d_call: .
j_call: TRBJ2-1
cdr3_aa: CSANPGLSYNEQFF
cdr3_nt: TGCAGTGCTAACCCGGGACTGTCCTACAATGAGCAGTTCTTC

v_call: TRBV2
clone_size: .
d_call: .
j_call: TRBJ2-2
cdr3_aa: CASRYPGELFF
cdr3_nt: TGTGCCAGCAGATATCCCGGGGAGCTGTTTTTT

v_call: TRBV5-1
clone_size: few
d_call: TRBD2
j_call: TRBJ2-1
cdr3_aa: CASQLAGGPNEQFF
cdr3_nt: TGCGCCAGCCAACTAGCGGGAGGGCCAAATGAGCAGTTCTTC

v_call: TRBV11-2
clone_size: few
d_call: TRBD2
j_call: TRBJ2-1
cdr3_aa: CASSTAGGYEQFF
cdr3_nt: TGTGCCAGCAGCACAGCGGGGGGGTATGAGCAGTTCTTC

v_call: TRBV11-3
clone_size: .
d_call: TRBD2
j_call: TRBJ2-4
cdr3_aa: CASSLEAGGVKNIQYF
cdr3_nt: TGTGCCAGCAGCTTGGAAGCGGGAGGAGTCAAAAACATTCAGTACTTC

v_call: TRBV13
clone_size: .
d_call: .
j_call: TRBJ2-3
cdr3_aa: CASSLGPRRDTQYF
cdr3_nt: TGTGCCAGCAGCCTCGGACCCCGGAGAGATACGCAGTATTTT

v_call: TRBV12-3/TRBV12-4
clone_size: .
d_call: .
j_call: TRBJ2-3
cdr3_aa: CASSSPVRGSTDTQYF
cdr3_nt: TGTGCCAGCAGCTCTCCAGTCAGAGGAAGCACAGATACGCAGTATTTT

v_call: TRBV20-1
clone_size: .
d_call: TRBD1
j_call: TRBJ1-5
cdr3_aa: CSAAGTGAQYSNQPQHF
cdr3_nt: TGCAGTGCTGCCGGGACAGGGGCTCAATATAGCAATCAGCCCCAGCATTTT

v_call: TRBV28
clone_size: .
d_call: .
j_call: TRBJ2-3
cdr3_aa: CASTLGGRGDTQYF
cdr3_nt: TGTGCCAGCACCCTAGGAGGGAGAGGGGATACGCAGTATTTT